The entry below gives a single TCR beta chain sequence along with its context. This clonotype was counted at least ten times. No antigen is known for it. Base qualities are missing; no much larger clone stands one base away. CDR3 length: 14 amino acids, cysteine to phenylalanine. The sequence is cut down to CDR3 DNA, 42 bases in frame from base 1. CDR1 SGHAT and CDR2 FQNNGV are derived from the germline V gene. Trimming takes 6 bases from V and 7 bases from J, and the germline ends sit 16 bases apart. This specimen comes from a study of T cell repertoires in cytomegalovirus infection (dated by TCRdb to about 2019). Background on the whole study: Donor HLA type was relevant to the analysis, because carriage of CMV infection together with the matching HLA type was indicated by public TCR beta signatures. The investigation overall reported the following: The ex vivo response was dominated by HLA-C-restricted CMV-specific TCR beta clonotypes, which also provided the single most frequent clonotype in two of eight donors. In both this cohort and an independent cohort of approximately 350 donors, the cumulative frequency of public TCR beta family members distinguished carriers of CMV infection plus the relevant HLA type.

Sequencing relied on an Illumina HiSeq 1500. Using fastp at Q25 and MiXCR, TCRdb reprocessed the public reads and kept productive beta chains. Here each entry gathers all rows of one CDR3 protein and keeps the most common genes and DNA. The sample table records fewer than 300,000 distinct CDR3 sequences; roughly 24% of these occur just once. The top ten constitute around 14% of the sample. This chain is built from TRBV11-2 and TRBJ2-1; the D region possibly corresponds to TRBD2 (6 bases align). The TCR was taken from a human donor in good health (CMV status not recorded). Some clones in this sample may be carry-over from other donors' samples. Sample: PBMCs. The base sequence is TGTGCCAGCAGGCGCCCTAGCGTCGGGAATGAGCAGTTCTTC. It is translated as CASRRPSVGNEQFF.